This T cell receptor (beta chain) is drawn from a study of T-cell reconstitution after alpha-beta-depleted transplantation in children. Germline V CDR1 and CDR2: SEHNR, FQNEAQ (reference sequence). The CDR3 loop spans 16 amino acids. Trimming at V came to 5 bases and at J to 2 bases, leaving 7 bases not matched to a gene. The library targeted TCRbeta and was prepared with unique molecular identifiers. TCRdb redid the calling of the PCR reads with MiXCR, one entry per CDR3 protein. Of fewer than 550,000 distinct CDR3 sequences listed, 9.5% to 13% are singletons. This clonotype was observed at least ten times.

This chain uses TRBV7-9 with TRBJ2-1, with 9 bases fitting TRBD2. The sequence was collected from a human donor who donated a stem cell graft to a child with acute myeloid leukemia. Sequenced here: PBMCs from the stem cell graft donor, sampled from the stem cell graft. DNA for the CDR3: TGTGCCAGCAGCCGGGGGGCTAGCGGGGCCTACAATGAGCAGTTCTTC. Its translation: CASSRGASGAYNEQFF.